This T cell receptor (beta chain) stems from a study of blood T cell repertoires in COVID-19. Study details: Acute-phase and convalescent COVID-19 samples originated in the United States, Italy and Spain.

TCRdb keeps only in-frame clones here, not all; method: immunoSEQ multiplex PCR. The sample yields 150,000 to 200,000 clones, 89% seen once. The material sequenced was peripheral blood. The clonotype comes from a young man who had recovered from COVID-19.

CDR3 protein: CASSQERGTSQADTQYF. The DNA for the CDR3 is TGCGCCAGCAGCCAGGAAAGGGGGACTAGTCAAGCAGATACGCAGTATTTT. V usage is TRBV4-3 and J usage is TRBJ2-3; TRBD2 matches 8 bases. Trimming removed 3 bases from V and 4 bases from J; junction bases left unmatched: 12. The CDR3 extends over 17 amino acids. CDR1 is LGHNA, CDR2 YSLEER, per germline.